This TCR beta chain is from a study of T cell responses to AZD1222 COVID-19 vaccine. Samples with a second dose at about 4 or about 12 weeks were pooled together. Worth noting for this clone: Antigen specificity is unknown.

Whole-study results and caveats: As reported, nearly half of all spike-specific TCRs target variant regions that are unmutated. Elevations in Spike-specific TCR breadth and depth followed administration of two AZD1222 doses. With dominance at 160-218 and 743-854, vaccine-associated CD4 TCRs spanned spike.

This table comes from immunoSEQ multiplex PCR, and its TCRdb copy is limited to in-frame clones, with some not included. The table lists more than 95,000 clones, approximately 89% of them singletons. The CDR3 contains 16 residues. Germline V gene sequence: CDR1 LGHDT, CDR2 YNNKEL (reference sequence). V dropped 6 bases and J dropped 1; count of bases not matched to a gene: 7. The V and J genes are TRBV3-1 (or the pseudogene TRBV3-2) and TRBJ2-2; TRBD1 matches 8 bases. The clonotype comes from an adult who received the AZD1222 COVID-19 vaccine. Here the sequenced sample was peripheral blood, taken 28 days after the second AZD1222 dose. CDR3 sequence: CASRLSGTGNTGELFF. The CDR3 bases are TGTGCCAGCAGACTTTCCGGGACAGGGAACACCGGGGAGCTGTTTTTT.